The entry that follows covers one T cell receptor beta chain sequence. The antigen this receptor binds is unknown. No base-level quality is on record; no much larger clone is a single base apart. The collaborating institutions used their own protocols to collect whole blood in K2EDTA tubes. For TCRbeta analysis, collaborator samples were shipped as frozen whole blood, as isolated PBMCs, or as DNA extracted from either sample type. TCRbeta CDR3 regions were amplified from genomic DNA using the immunoSEQ Assay, a bias-controlled multiplex PCR. The paper's data handling went like this. The number of nucleated cells in each sample was estimated by amplification of reference gene primers within the assay. To quantify the absolute abundance of each unique TCRbeta CDR3 rearrangement, sequence reads were collapsed and filtered. Productive Simpson clonality was computed per sample as the square root of Simpson's diversity index over productive rearrangements. TCRdb's version of the immuneACCESS table is confined to in-frame rearrangements and falls short of the full clone set. An unresolved V gene accounts for under half of the shortfall where checked; the remainder is of unknown origin. The V and J calls and clone size were taken over from that table, and D and trimming were inferred from the DNA. The sample table holds some 400,000 clones, of which around 86% were seen once. Of the sample, around 2.9% falls within the top ten clones.

This sample is part of a study of blood T cell repertoires in COVID-19 (dated by TCRdb to about 2020). A note on the overall study: Collaborator samples came from the United States, Italy and Spain and covered acute and convalescent phases of COVID-19. Where available, HLA class I and class II types were taken from metadata supplied by the sample provider and were not determined by assay-based typing. Subjects who had been exposed to COVID-19, were actively infected with it, or had recovered from it provided the deeply sampled blood TCRbeta repertoires that made up the dataset. The prospective study material was composed of cDNA or gDNA derived from T cells, B-cell-depleted T cells, or PBMCs. The repertoires were released in a freely available public database meant as a resource for research on the immune response to SARS-CoV-2. The samples were drawn from the first 160 participants of the ongoing ImmuneRACE study and from more than 1,000 subjects provided by 6 global collaborators. The sample metadata nearly always contained a de-identified subject ID, COVID-19 status, age in years and sex.

Study-wide findings and limitations: The quantity of clinical and demographic metadata differed by source and by participant and was supplied without curation.

Clipping removes 1 base from V and 4 bases from J, with 3 as the unmatched junction base count. CDR1 and CDR2 are read off the germline V gene as MNHNS and SASEGT. The CDR3 numbers 14 residues from cysteine through phenylalanine. The only DNA kept is the CDR3, 42 bases in frame from the first base. The TCR was taken from a human donor in a cohort sampled during active COVID-19. The rearranged chain carries TRBV6-1 and TRBJ1-2, with 7 bases aligning to TRBD1. The specimen was peripheral blood. The CDR3 region has the sequence CASSEVRTGYGYTF. The DNA sequence is TGTGCCAGCAGTGAAGTCCGGACAGGCTATGGCTACACCTTC.